This TCR beta chain derives from a study of OX40 agonist ivuxolimab in advanced cancers. Study background: Enrollees could have had prior anti-PD-1, anti-PD-L1 or anti-CTLA-4 therapy, which approximately 40% had received.

CDR3 length: 14 amino acids. Germline V lookup: CDR1 SGHAT, CDR2 FQNNGV. V was clipped by 0 bases and J by 7 bases, with 12 bases between them. Clones were read by immunoSEQ multiplex PCR, and TCRdb kept only the in-frame ones, dropping some. This table holds over 80,000 clones, approximately 91% found once. On this clone itself: Its antigen is not known.

Study observations and caveats: On average, a greater number of expanded clones characterised CD8+ T cells relative to CD4+. Among the least clonally expanded were partial responders at 0.1-3.0 mg/kg.

This receptor was taken from an adult with an advanced solid tumor such as melanoma, head and neck, liver or kidney cancer. V is TRBV11-2 and J is TRBJ1-2, with D unresolved. The material sequenced was CD4+ or CD8+ T cells sorted from blood, taken in a trial of the OX40 agonist ivuxolimab. CDR3 loop: CASSLDGWGFGYTF. As DNA, the CDR3 is TGTGCCAGCAGCTTAGACGGTTGGGGTTTTGGCTACACCTTC.